The 14 T cell receptor beta chains below all came from one sample that was sequenced in a study of CD8+CD57+ T cells in acquired aplastic anemia. The sequenced patients had an expansion of CD8+CD57+ cells seen by flow cytometry. Investigators profiled TCR beta VDJ and CDR3 from genomic DNA template. Using its own MiXCR run on the reads, TCRdb lists one record per CDR3 protein. Here the sample spans approximately 150,000 distinct CDR3 sequences, 45% to 55% being singletons. Source material: sorted CD4+, CD8+, or CD8+CD57+ T cells (not recorded which) from PBMCs. These receptors all come from a human donor with aplastic anemia.

The V and J genes are TRBV3-1 and TRBJ1-2, with D tentatively TRBD1 (5 bases). Germline CDR1 reads LGHDT; CDR2 reads YNNKEL (reference sequence). CDR3 size: 13 residues. V was clipped by 4 bases and J by 8 bases, with 14 bases between them. The CDR3 region has the DNA TGTGCCAGCAGCCCCGTGAGGGGCGGGGGCTACACCTTC. The encoded protein is CASSPVRGGGYTF. The full variable domain, in which reference TRBV3-1 and TRBJ1-2 provide the parts outside the CDR3, is DTAVSQTPKYLVTQMGNDKSIKCEQNLGHDTMYWYKQDSKKFLKIMFSYNNKELIINETVPNRFSPKSPDKAHLNLHINSLELGDSAVYFCASSPVRGGGYTFGSGTRLTVV.

Only a few counts were recorded for this clonotype. The chain uses TRBV29-1 and TRBJ2-7, with D possibly TRBD1 on 6 matching bases. Germline V gene lookup returns CDR1 SQVTM and CDR2 ANQGSEA. The CDR3 runs to 13 residues. V lost 3 bases to trimming and J lost 4 bases, with 13 bases between them. CDR3 protein: CSVELDSAYEQYF. For the CDR3, the DNA is TGCAGCGTTGAGTTGGACAGCGCTTACGAGCAGTACTTC.

This clonotype was counted at least ten times. The chain recombines TRBV7-9 with TRBJ2-1; D tentatively fits TRBD1 or TRBD2 (5 bases each). V lost 7 bases to trimming and J lost 8 bases, with 12 bases between them. Germline V gene sequence: CDR1 SEHNR, CDR2 FQNEAQ (reference sequence). CDR3 length equals 12 residues. The CDR3 DNA follows: TGTGCCAGCACTTGGGGGTTCCATGAGCAGTTCTTC. As protein: CASTWGFHEQFF.

This clonotype occurred many times. The chain employs TRBV4-2 and TRBJ2-5, with 11 bases that match TRBD2. The ends lost 0 bases at V and 4 bases at J; junction bases unmatched: 10. CDR1 and CDR2 (germline): LGHNA, YNFKEQ. CDR3 length equals 18 residues. The CDR3 DNA is TGTGCCAGCAGCCAAGAGGTTAGCGGGGGGGCACGCGGAGAGACCCAGTACTTC. This translates into CASSQEVSGGARGETQYF.

This clonotype was seen repeatedly, ten times or more. This chain connects TRBV19 to TRBJ1-1; possible D gene TRBD1, 5 bases. Deletions cut 7 bases from V and 5 bases from J, with 17 bases between. The germline V gene encodes CDR1 LNHDA and CDR2 SQIVND (reference sequence). This CDR3 spans 14 amino acids. The CDR3 coding sequence is TGTGCCAGTACCATCGGGGGGGTCGGGACTGAAGCTTTCTTT. As protein: CASTIGGVGTEAFF.

Concerning this clonotype itself: This could be a read error, since a much larger clone is one nucleotide away. The chain is built from TRBV2 and TRBJ2-2; 7 positions agree with TRBD1. CDR3 length: 15 residues. Germline values: CDR1 SNHLY, CDR2 FYNNEI. CDR3 sequence: CTSSVNRGDTGELFF. In DNA form, the CDR3 reads TGTACCAGCAGTGTTAACAGGGGCGACACCGGGGAGCTGTTTTTT. The full variable domain, with the rest looked up from reference TRBV2 and TRBJ2-2, is EPEVTQTPSHQVTQMGQEVILRCVPISNHLYFYWYRQILGQKVEFLVSFYNNEISEKSEIFDDQFSVERPDGSNFTLKIRSTKLEDSAMYFCTSSVNRGDTGELFFGEGSRLTVL.

This rearrangement joins TRBV20-1 to TRBJ1-2, with unresolved D. From germline, CDR1 is DFQATT and CDR2 SNEGSKA (reference sequence). V lost 0 bases and J lost 10, with 15 bases in between. This CDR3 contains 13 residues. The chain's CDR3 is CSARDGQDLSYTF. CDR3 sequence (DNA): TGCAGTGCTAGAGATGGGCAGGACCTCTCCTACACCTTC.

This clonotype was seen at least ten times. The rearrangement uses TRBV24-1 and TRBJ1-6, with 7 bases that match TRBD1. Trimming took 7 bases from V and 2 from J; bases not matched to a gene: 4. The CDR3 has 15 residues. Germline lookup yields CDR1 KGHDR and CDR2 SFDVKD. CDR3 residues: CATSTGVTYNSPLHF. The CDR3 DNA follows: TGTGCCACCAGCACAGGGGTAACCTATAATTCACCCCTCCACTTT.

This clonotype was detected ten times or more. V gene TRBV20-1 combines with J gene TRBJ1-6; D is ambiguous. Germline CDR1 is DFQATT and CDR2 is SNEGSKA (reference sequence). This CDR3 comprises 13 residues. The V end lost 4 bases, the J end lost 10 bases, and 14 bases lay between the germline ends. The CDR3 nucleotides read TGCAGTGCTATAGGTCTGGCGAAATCACCCCTCCACTTT. Its protein product is CSAIGLAKSPLHF.

J is TRBJ1-5 and V is TRBV19; D unresolved. Trimming cost V 3 bases and J 0 bases, with 15 bases left between them. This CDR3 has 17 residues. Looked up from germline, CDR1 is LNHDA and CDR2 is SQIVND (reference sequence). The CDR3 DNA sequence: TGTGCCAGTAGTATTCCTCGGCTCCCCTATAGCAATCAGCCCCAGCATTTT. Protein sequence: CASSIPRLPYSNQPQHF.

V usage is TRBV6-5 and J usage is TRBJ1-1, with 7 bases lining up with TRBD1. The CDR3 covers 16 residues. The ends lost 5 bases at V and 4 bases at J; junction bases unmatched: 13. Germline-derived CDR1 and CDR2 are MNHEY and SVGAGI. CDR3 nucleotides: TGTGCCAGCAGTAACCTGAGAGGGGGCGCGAGCACTGAAGCTTTCTTT. Its protein product is CASSNLRGGASTEAFF.

Ten or more counts support this clonotype. V usage is TRBV7-6 and J usage is TRBJ2-2, with no clear D. Germline CDR1 and CDR2: SGHVS and FNYEAQ. This CDR3 has 15 residues. Trimming stripped 0 bases from V and 4 bases from J, with 9 bases between. For the CDR3, the DNA is TGTGCCAGCAGCTTAGCTTTAGGTTCCACCGGGGAGCTGTTTTTT. As protein: CASSLALGSTGELFF.

The chain links TRBV24-1 to TRBJ1-4; D gene unclear. Germline V gene sequence: CDR1 KGHDR, CDR2 SFDVKD. The length of the CDR3 is 13 residues. The V end lost 0 bases, the J end lost 8 bases, and 6 bases lay between the germline ends. The chain's CDR3 is CATSDLGKEKLFF. As DNA, the CDR3 is TGTGCCACCAGTGATTTGGGGAAGGAAAAACTGTTTTTT.

Turning to this clonotype: Germline is not matched at one junction end, which may reflect a read error. This chain connects TRBV29-1 to TRBJ2-7; D not resolved. This CDR3 has 13 amino acids. Germline V gene lookup returns CDR1 SQVTM and CDR2 ANQGSEA. The chain's CDR3 is CSWQRDSPYEQYF. In DNA, the CDR3 is TGCAGTTGGCAAAGGGATTCCCCCTACGAGCAGTACTTT.